The entry that follows covers one T cell receptor (beta chain) sequence. TCRdb's table, derived via immunoSEQ multiplex PCR, lists solely in-frame clones and lacks some. The profile shows roughly 53,000 clones, nearly 95% of them singletons. Trimming took off 5 bases at V and 3 bases at J, with 19 bases between the two ends. Looked up from germline, CDR1 is SGHTA and CDR2 is FQGNSA. The CDR3 has 16 residues. This sample was taken from a study of OX40 agonist ivuxolimab in advanced cancers. The TCR sequence derives from an adult with an advanced solid tumor such as melanoma, head and neck, liver or kidney cancer. The specimen comprised CD4+ or CD8+ T cells sorted from blood, sampled in a trial of the OX40 agonist ivuxolimab. The chain joins TRBV7-2 to TRBJ2-5; possible D gene TRBD2, 8 bases. Here the CDR3 reads CASSAPGGQGEETQYF. CDR3 nucleotides: TGTGCCAGCAGCGCCCCGGGGGGGCAGGGGGAAGAGACCCAGTACTTC.